A selection of T cell receptor beta chains follows, all from one sample in a study of blood T cell repertoires in COVID-19. The protocol was immunoSEQ multiplex PCR, while the TCRdb copy is restricted to in-frame clones and leaves out a portion. This table holds about 220,000 clones, 80% found once. Sequenced: peripheral blood. These receptors came from a woman aged 70 to 79 with acute or convalescent COVID-19. CDR3s include the opening cysteine and the closing phenylalanine or tryptophan. The order of the fields is clone size, V gene, J gene, D gene, CDR3 protein, CDR3 DNA. D genes are given only for firm matches. The size entry is marked missing in some rows and otherwise reads once, few, many or a size class.

clone_size: -; v_call: TRBV7-9; j_call: TRBJ2-2; d_call: TRBD1; cdr3_aa: CASSPQGVAGELFF; cdr3_nt: TGTGCCAGCAGCCCTCAGGGGGTGGCCGGGGAGCTGTTTTTT
clone_size: -; v_call: TRBV6-5; j_call: TRBJ1-1; d_call: TRBD1; cdr3_aa: CASTPRTGRVSEAFF; cdr3_nt: TGTGCCAGCACCCCAAGGACAGGGAGGGTCTCTGAAGCTTTCTTT
clone_size: -; v_call: TRBV18; j_call: TRBJ2-2; d_call: -; cdr3_aa: CASSLDSANTGELFF; cdr3_nt: TGTGCCAGCTCGCTAGACAGCGCGAACACCGGGGAGCTGTTTTTT
clone_size: -; v_call: TRBV12-3/TRBV12-4; j_call: TRBJ2-3; d_call: -; cdr3_aa: CASSFRGGDTQYF; cdr3_nt: TGTGCCAGCAGTTTTAGGGGGGGGGATACGCAGTATTTT
clone_size: once; v_call: TRBV27; j_call: TRBJ1-6; d_call: -; cdr3_aa: CASSFGTLNNSPLHF; cdr3_nt: TGTGCCAGCAGTTTCGGGACACTTAATAATTCACCCCTCCACTTT
clone_size: -; v_call: TRBV3-1/TRBV3-2; j_call: TRBJ2-7; d_call: -; cdr3_aa: CASSQRRPGKTYEQYF; cdr3_nt: TGTGCCAGCAGCCAAAGGAGGCCCGGGAAGACCTACGAGCAGTACTTC
clone_size: -; v_call: TRBV19; j_call: TRBJ2-7; d_call: -; cdr3_aa: CATLGLGGDEQYF; cdr3_nt: TGTGCCACCCTGGGACTGGGCGGGGACGAGCAGTACTTC
clone_size: once; v_call: TRBV18; j_call: TRBJ2-6; d_call: -; cdr3_aa: CASSRGSGANVLTF; cdr3_nt: TGTGCCAGCTCACGAGGCTCTGGGGCCAACGTCCTGACTTTC
clone_size: few; v_call: TRBV7-3; j_call: TRBJ2-5; d_call: -; cdr3_aa: CASSLTATGSAETQYF; cdr3_nt: TGTGCCAGCAGCTTAACGGCTACAGGGAGTGCAGAGACCCAGTACTTC
clone_size: -; v_call: TRBV7-2; j_call: TRBJ1-6; d_call: -; cdr3_aa: CASSPGLLQGRYNSPLHF; cdr3_nt: TGTGCCAGCAGCCCAGGGCTTCTTCAGGGCCGTTATAATTCACCCCTCCACTTT
clone_size: -; v_call: TRBV19; j_call: TRBJ1-3; d_call: -; cdr3_aa: CASIADRNINTIYF; cdr3_nt: TGTGCCAGTATCGCGGACAGAAACATAAACACCATATATTTT
clone_size: -; v_call: TRBV24-1; j_call: TRBJ2-3; d_call: TRBD1; cdr3_aa: CATSDHGDRGSTDTQYF; cdr3_nt: TGTGCCACCAGTGATCACGGGGACAGAGGAAGCACAGATACGCAGTATTTT
clone_size: -; v_call: TRBV7-2; j_call: TRBJ1-3; d_call: -; cdr3_aa: CASSLVAGSISGNTIYF; cdr3_nt: TGTGCCAGCAGCTTAGTTGCAGGATCTATCTCTGGAAACACCATATATTTT
clone_size: -; v_call: TRBV2; j_call: TRBJ1-4; d_call: TRBD1; cdr3_aa: CASTWDSRGEKLFF; cdr3_nt: TGTGCCAGCACCTGGGACAGTCGCGGTGAAAAACTGTTTTTT
clone_size: once; v_call: TRBV23-1; j_call: TRBJ2-1; d_call: -; cdr3_aa: CASTLKPVTSSYNEQFF; cdr3_nt: TGCGCCAGCACCCTTAAGCCGGTGACAAGCTCCTACAATGAGCAGTTCTTC
clone_size: -; v_call: TRBV15; j_call: TRBJ2-1; d_call: TRBD2; cdr3_aa: CATSRVPSGGNNEQFF; cdr3_nt: TGTGCCACCAGCAGAGTTCCTAGCGGGGGAAACAATGAGCAGTTCTTC
clone_size: -; v_call: TRBV29-1; j_call: TRBJ2-5; d_call: -; cdr3_aa: CSGALDFQETQYF; cdr3_nt: TGCAGCGGTGCTTTGGACTTCCAAGAGACCCAGTACTTC
clone_size: -; v_call: TRBV3-1/TRBV3-2; j_call: TRBJ1-5; d_call: -; cdr3_aa: CASSPEGAQPQHF; cdr3_nt: TGTGCCAGCAGCCCCGAAGGGGCTCAGCCCCAGCATTTT